This T cell receptor (beta chain) originates from a study of neurological immune-mediated disorders. General study findings and limits: Healthy controls had more TCR clonal expansion than multiple sclerosis, which showed the least, whereas HTLV-1-associated myelopathy showed the most.

The method for making cDNA was 5'RACE, and it used 10-nucleotide random UMIs. Over 160 million TCR-beta sequences (from 15-18 subjects) were yielded by each sequencing run. TCRdb redid the calling of the 5' RACE reads with MiXCR, one entry per CDR3 protein. The data contain around 30,000 distinct CDR3 sequences, 4% of them singletons. This clonotype was seen at least ten times. No antigen is known for it. The T cells used for sorted libraries numbered 1 million, either CD4+ or CD8+. The sample consisted of CD4+ T cells from blood. The TCR comes from a woman in her thirties or forties in good health.

The DNA of the CDR3 is TGCAGTGCTAGACTAGCGGGGTTCACAGATACGCAGTATTTT. Translation: CSARLAGFTDTQYF. The chain recombines TRBV20-1 with TRBJ2-3, with 9 bases matching TRBD2. CDR1 is DFQATT and CDR2 is SNEGSKA in the germline V gene (reference sequence). This CDR3 region has 14 residues. V trimming: 2 bases; J trimming: 2 bases; junction bases outside the gene matches: 2.